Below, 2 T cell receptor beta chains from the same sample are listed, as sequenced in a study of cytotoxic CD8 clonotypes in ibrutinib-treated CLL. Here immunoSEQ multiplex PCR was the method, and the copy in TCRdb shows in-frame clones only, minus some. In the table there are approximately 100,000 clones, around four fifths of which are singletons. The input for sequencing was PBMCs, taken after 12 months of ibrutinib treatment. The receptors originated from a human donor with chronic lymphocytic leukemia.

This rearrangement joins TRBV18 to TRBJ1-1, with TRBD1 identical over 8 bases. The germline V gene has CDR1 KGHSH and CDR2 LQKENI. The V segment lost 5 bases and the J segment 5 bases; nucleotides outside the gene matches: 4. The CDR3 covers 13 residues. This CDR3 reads CASSIDRGTEAFF. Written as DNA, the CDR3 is TGTGCCAGCTCAATAGACAGGGGTACTGAAGCTTTCTTT. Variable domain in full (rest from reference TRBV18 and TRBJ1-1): NAGVMQNPRHLVRRRGQEARLRCSPMKGHSHVYWYRQLPEEGLKFMVYLQKENIIDESGMPKERFSAEFPKEGPSILRIQQVVRGDSAAYFCASSIDRGTEAFFGQGTRLTVV.

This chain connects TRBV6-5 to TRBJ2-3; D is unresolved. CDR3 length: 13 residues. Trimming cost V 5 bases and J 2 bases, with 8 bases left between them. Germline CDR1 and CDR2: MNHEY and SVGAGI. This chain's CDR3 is CASSPVPTDTQYF. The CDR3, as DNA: TGTGCCAGCAGTCCGGTCCCCACAGATACGCAGTATTTT.